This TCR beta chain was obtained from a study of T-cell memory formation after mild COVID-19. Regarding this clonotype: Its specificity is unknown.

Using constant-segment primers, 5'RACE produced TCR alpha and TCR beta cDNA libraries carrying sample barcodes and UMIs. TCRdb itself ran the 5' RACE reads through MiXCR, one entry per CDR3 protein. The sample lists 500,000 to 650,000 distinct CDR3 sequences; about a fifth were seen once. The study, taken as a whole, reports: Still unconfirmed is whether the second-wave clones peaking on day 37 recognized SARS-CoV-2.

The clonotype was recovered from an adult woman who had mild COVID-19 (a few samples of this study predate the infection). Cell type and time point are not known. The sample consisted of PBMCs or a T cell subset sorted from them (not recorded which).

The CDR3 bases are TGTGCCAGCAGCTTGCCGGGACAGGGTCGCGGCTACACCTTC. It yields the protein CASSLPGQGRGYTF. This chain uses TRBV13 with TRBJ1-2, with 9 positions matching TRBD1. Germline loops: CDR1 PRHDT, CDR2 FYEKMQ (reference sequence). The V and J ends lost 3 bases and 8 bases, in that order; junction bases with no gene match: 7. The CDR3 is 14 residues long.